The present T cell receptor beta chain was sequenced within a study of T cells after yellow fever vaccination. TCRdb recomputed calls from the 5' RACE reads with MiXCR, one row per CDR3 protein. This sample has under 100,000 distinct CDR3 sequences, with about 5.8% found just once. V was pared by 5 bases and J by 5 bases, with 14 bases of the junction left unmatched. In germline, CDR1 is SGHVS, CDR2 FQNEAQ. The CDR3 consists of 16 residues. The chain couples TRBV7-8 to TRBJ2-5; 7 positions match TRBD1. Source: CD8+ T cells sorted from PBMCs, taken 10 days after the yellow fever booster vaccination. This sequence was found in a man between 18 and 29 years old who received the YFV17D yellow fever vaccine. CDR3 loop: CASSPQRGPRGETQYF. The CDR3 DNA reads as TGTGCCAGCAGCCCTCAGAGGGGGCCTCGCGGGGAGACCCAGTACTTC.